The clone carrying this T cell receptor (beta chain) was detected a few times. The CDR3 covers 14 residues. Looked up from germline, CDR1 is SQVTM and CDR2 is ANQGSEA. Germline trimming cut 5 bases from V and 3 bases from J; bases unmatched to any gene: 7. This sample stems from a study of chemoradiotherapy in HPV16-positive cancers. The repertoire was sequenced with immunoSEQ multiplex PCR; TCRdb's copy has only in-frame clones and lacks some. The data show under 5,000 clones, with roughly 89% seen just once and around 8.4% held by the top ten. The sequence was obtained from a human donor with HPV-associated anogenital cancer. The sample was tumor tissue, taken from a patient who underwent chemoradiotherapy. The genes are TRBV29-1 and TRBJ1-5, with 7 bases lining up with TRBD1. The CDR3 DNA reads as TGCAGCGTTCTAACAGGGGTCCTCAATCAGCCCCAGCATTTT. It yields the protein CSVLTGVLNQPQHF.